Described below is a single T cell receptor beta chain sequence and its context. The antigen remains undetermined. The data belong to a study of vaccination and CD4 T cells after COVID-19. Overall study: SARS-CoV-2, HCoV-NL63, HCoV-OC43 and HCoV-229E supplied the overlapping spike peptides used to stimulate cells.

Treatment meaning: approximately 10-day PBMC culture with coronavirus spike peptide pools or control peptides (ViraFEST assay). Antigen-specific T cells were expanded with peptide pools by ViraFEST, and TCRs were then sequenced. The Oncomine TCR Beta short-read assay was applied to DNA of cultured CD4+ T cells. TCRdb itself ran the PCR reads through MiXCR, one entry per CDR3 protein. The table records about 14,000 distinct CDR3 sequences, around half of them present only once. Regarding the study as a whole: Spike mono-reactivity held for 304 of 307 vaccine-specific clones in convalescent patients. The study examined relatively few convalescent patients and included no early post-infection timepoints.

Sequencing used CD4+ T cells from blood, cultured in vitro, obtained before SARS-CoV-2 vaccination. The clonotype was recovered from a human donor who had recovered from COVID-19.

The DNA of the CDR3 is TGTGCCACCGGGGAGGGTTCGTCCACTGAAGCTTTCTTT. Translated: CATGEGSSTEAFF. The gene calls are TRBV6-4 and TRBJ1-1; D gene uncertain. V dropped 10 bases and J dropped 4 bases, with 16 bases sitting between them. The germline CDR1 and CDR2 sequences are MRHNA and SNTAGT. CDR3 length: 13 residues.